This TCR beta chain was found in a study of T cells expressing NK-cell markers (TCRdb year 2020). As for the study more broadly: TCR beta-chain repertoires were profiled in sorted CD3+CD56+NKG2C+, CD3+CD56+NKG2C- and CD3+CD56-NKG2C+ T-cell subsets from eight donors. Among the eight sequenced donors, seven were HCMV-seropositive and one was HCMV-seronegative. Randomly selected healthy volunteers, three men and five women, were used as the eight sequenced donors. Illumina HiSeq 2000/2500, MiSeq or NextSeq was used to sequence libraries as 2 x 150 bp reads.

The instrument given in TCRdb is Illumina HiSeq 2000. 5'RACE template switching, by which a universal primer site and unique molecular identifiers were added, was used to make TCR beta cDNA libraries. Synthesis of cDNA was primed from the TCR beta constant segment and was followed by two consecutive PCR amplification steps. The study's processing was this. MIGEC was used to demultiplex reads and group reads by UMI, and MiTCR was used to assemble and quantify clonotypes. Only TCR cDNA sequences supported by at least two reads were kept to exclude erroneous sequences. Downstream repertoire analysis used the tcR package, and clonotypes were matched across fractions by CDR3 nucleotide sequence plus V segment. VDJmatch was used to annotate antigen specificity against VDJdb, with one amino acid substitution in CDR3 permitted. TCRdb reprocessed the reads and lists each CDR3 protein sequence as a single entry, with no DNA. What appears here as the V and J calls and clone size reflects TCRdb's work, not the paper's. This sample's clone table shows about 150,000 distinct CDR3 sequences. Roughly a fifth of the sample is taken by the ten largest.

Summary of the overall study and its limitations: Those dominant clonotypes were again the most abundant among CD3+CD56-NKG2C+ cells in a few donors, at roughly 25-60.1%. In more than 5 donors, the dominant CD3+CD56+NKG2C+ clonotypes ranked among the top 10 CD8+ clonotypes, making up roughly 1.0-8% of CD8+ T cells. It remained unclear whether the expanded NKG2C-expressing T cell clones were specific for HCMV antigens.

CDR1 is given as LGHDT and CDR2 as YNNKEL, both from the germline V gene (reference sequence). The cysteine opens and the phenylalanine closes a CDR3 of 17 amino acids. No coding sequence is recorded. A commercial ELISA kit detecting HCMV-specific IgG in serum was used to determine HCMV serostatus. Peripheral blood mononuclear cells were isolated from blood by Ficoll density gradient centrifugation. Turning to this clonotype: Its antigen remains unidentified.

The V and J genes are TRBV3-1 and TRBJ2-2; absent DNA, TCRdb's TRBD2 call cannot be checked. Sequenced material: blood T cells: a sorted CD56 or NKG2C T cell subset, CD4+ or CD8+ T cells, or bulk PBMC T cells (not recorded which). This sequence originates from a man aged 18-70 years in good health. CDR3 sequence: CASSRALDGTNTGELFF.